This passage covers 11 T cell receptor beta chains from one sample sequenced in a study of T cell changes during pregnancy in multiple sclerosis. The table came from immunoSEQ multiplex PCR; TCRdb's copy has only in-frame clones and leaves some out. The table includes around 77,000 clones, over 85% detected once. This specimen consisted of peripheral blood, obtained in the third trimester of pregnancy. Receptors were obtained from a female donor with multiple sclerosis, enrolled in a pregnancy study.

The rearrangement uses TRBV10-3 and TRBJ2-2; 7 bases map to TRBD2. This CDR3 is 15 amino acids long. Germline lookup yields CDR1 ENHRY and CDR2 SYGVKD. After removal of 3 bases from V and 2 bases from J, the junction contained 3 bases not matched to a gene. CDR3 in DNA: TGTGCCATCAGTGACCTAGCGGAAAACACCGGGGAGCTGTTTTTT. This codes for CAISDLAENTGELFF.

The chain is built from TRBV7-9 and TRBJ2-1; 9 bases fit TRBD2. The CDR3 spans 14 residues. Germline V gene data show CDR1 as SEHNR and CDR2 as FQNEAQ (reference sequence). Trimming cost V 5 bases and J 5 bases; bases outside gene matches: 4. The CDR3 is CASSLRTSDNEQFF. DNA for the CDR3: TGTGCCAGCAGCCTCCGGACTAGCGACAATGAGCAGTTCTTC.

The chain recombines TRBV5-4 with TRBJ2-5, with TRBD2 matching 7 bases. CDR1 is SGHNT, CDR2 YYREEE, per germline (reference sequence). The J segment lost 4 bases and the V segment lost 0 bases, leaving 0 bases of the junction unmatched. The CDR3 length is 13 residues. As DNA, the CDR3 is TGTGCCAGCAGCTTGGTAGCGGGAGAGACCCAGTACTTC. This translates into CASSLVAGETQYF.

This clone was seen once. The chain couples TRBV5-1 to TRBJ2-1; 7 nucleotides align to TRBD1. The V gene's germline CDR1 is SGHRS and CDR2 YFSETQ. This CDR3 has 16 residues. Trimming at V came to 4 bases and at J to 7 bases, leaving 14 bases not matched to a gene. CDR3 in amino acids: CASSQFSGTDYNEQFF. DNA of the CDR3: TGCGCCAGCAGCCAATTCTCCGGGACAGACTATAATGAGCAGTTCTTC.

The chain couples TRBV19 to TRBJ2-1; no firm D call. The CDR3 runs 13 residues. V was clipped by 4 bases and J by 5 bases, with 9 bases between them. Per germline, CDR1 LNHDA and CDR2 SQIVND (reference sequence). The CDR3 spells CASSRTRNNEQFF. The CDR3 bases are TGTGCCAGTAGTAGAACAAGAAACAATGAGCAGTTCTTC.

This rearrangement joins TRBV28 to TRBJ1-1; D perhaps matches TRBD1 (5 bases). Germline CDR1 is MDHEN and CDR2 is SYDVKM. This CDR3 comprises 12 residues. Deletions cut 9 bases from V and 1 base from J, with 9 bases between. The CDR3 here is CASSTGNTEAFF. The CDR3 bases are TGTGCCAGTTCTACAGGGAACACTGAAGCTTTCTTT.

The CDR3 here is CASSLSGGDRVISGANVLTF. CDR3 nucleotide sequence: TGTGCCAGCAGTTTATCTGGGGGGGACAGGGTGATCTCTGGGGCCAACGTCCTGACTTTC. The chain carries TRBV27 and TRBJ2-6, with 9 bases fitting TRBD1. Trimming took 0 bases from V and 0 from J; bases not matched to a gene: 9. The CDR3 sequence is 20 residues long. Germline CDR1 reads MNHEY; CDR2 reads SMNVEV (reference sequence).

This rearrangement joins TRBV5-4 to TRBJ2-2; D not certain. Germline assignment: CDR1 SGHNT and CDR2 YYREEE (reference sequence). CDR3 length: 15 amino acids. With 4 bases removed from V and 1 base from J, the gap between germline ends came to 11 bases. Here the CDR3 reads CASSEEAENTGELFF. In nucleotides, the CDR3 is TGTGCCAGCAGCGAAGAGGCGGAGAACACCGGGGAGCTGTTTTTT.

The V call is TRBV21-1, the J call TRBJ2-7; the tabulated D call, TRBD2, remains unverified against the DNA. TRBV21-1 is marked as a pseudogene. The CDR3 contains 16 residues. CDR3 residues: CASSKEDSGIPYEQYF. For the CDR3, the DNA is TGTGCCAGCAGCAAAGAAGATAGCGGGATTCCCTACGAGCAGTACTTC.

This clone was found once. The rearrangement uses TRBV16 and TRBJ1-3, with D possibly being TRBD1 (6 bases). This CDR3 is 17 amino acids long. Trimming took off 1 base at V and 0 bases at J, with 13 bases between the two ends. CDR1 is KGHSY, CDR2 FQNENV, per germline. The CDR3: CASSQLGASSSGNTIYF. As DNA, the CDR3 is TGTGCCAGCAGCCAATTGGGGGCTTCTAGCTCTGGAAACACCATATATTTT.

The chain employs TRBV7-3 and TRBJ2-2; a weak D match, TRBD2 (5 bases). V was pared by 4 bases and J by 3 bases, with 9 bases between. CDR1 is SGHTA, CDR2 FQGTGA, per germline. This CDR3 region has 14 residues. CDR3 loop: CASSSTMDTGELFF. The CDR3 DNA reads TGTGCCAGCAGCTCGACTATGGACACCGGGGAGCTGTTTTTT.